This is a list of T cell receptor beta chains from one sample in a study of blood T cells in healthy people across ages. TCRdb passed the 5' RACE reads through MiXCR, listing each CDR3 protein once. The sample lists some 930,000 distinct CDR3 sequences, about 27% occurring once. These records were also assigned to another study, of T cells of mothers and their children.

The specimen sequenced was blood. The receptors come from a woman aged 40 to 49 in good health. CDR3s include the opening cysteine and the closing phenylalanine or tryptophan. The D gene is left open where the match is weak. Expanded clones get a size class; other rows say once, few or many, or leave the size out.

D: -
size: -
V: TRBV7-9
CDR3: CAGSLSGTPYGYTF

D: -
size: -
V: TRBV28
CDR3: CVSGRVHEQYF

D: -
size: many
V: TRBV6-2/TRBV6-3
CDR3: CASSFPGLVKQYF

D: TRBD2
size: many
V: TRBV7-9
CDR3: CASSPRRLAGGSYEQYF

D: -
size: -
V: TRBV24-1
CDR3: CATSDSAVGRVGEQFF

D: TRBD1
size: -
V: TRBV7-8
CDR3: CASSFRTGELGGYTF

D: -
size: -
V: TRBV5-5
CDR3: CASTDRPNQPQHF

D: TRBD1
size: -
V: TRBV28
CDR3: CANNAGTAGQYF

D: -
size: many
V: TRBV7-2
CDR3: CASSDNVYEQYF

D: -
size: few
V: TRBV29-1
CDR3: CSVGRNTGELFF

D: TRBD2
size: -
V: TRBV6-2/TRBV6-3
CDR3: CASRRGTSGLGYNEQFF

D: TRBD2
size: -
V: TRBV20-1
CDR3: CSARDHLAGDLWTQFF

D: TRBD2
size: -
V: TRBV6-2/TRBV6-3
CDR3: CASSFFSGAQYF

D: TRBD1
size: many
V: TRBV20-1
CDR3: CSARVTGFGYTF

D: -
size: -
V: TRBV5-1
CDR3: CASSFEGAPYNERFF

D: -
size: -
V: TRBV7-2
CDR3: CASSPIGSSNQPQHF

D: -
size: -
V: TRBV12-3/TRBV12-4
CDR3: CASREGGWSGNERFF

D: -
size: -
V: TRBV7-9
CDR3: CASQGQKFSNYGYTF

D: -
size: -
V: TRBV30
CDR3: CAWNRAEKLFF

D: -
size: -
V: TRBV4-1
CDR3: CASSREDNSGYGYTF

D: -
size: -
V: TRBV14
CDR3: CASSYQITDTQYF

D: -
size: -
V: TRBV19
CDR3: CASSATGYNEQYF

D: TRBD1
size: -
V: TRBV20-1
CDR3: CSADSSGGLTEAFF

D: -
size: few
V: TRBV20-1
CDR3: CSARDRVGVPSYEQYF

D: -
size: few
V: TRBV6-5
CDR3: CASSYSGRGATEAFF

D: -
size: many
V: TRBV11-3
CDR3: CASSLEVRKTQYF

D: -
size: few
V: TRBV7-2
CDR3: CASSSDNNEKLFF

D: TRBD2
size: -
V: TRBV5-1
CDR3: CASSLAVASGFNNEQFF

D: TRBD1
size: few
V: TRBV20-1
CDR3: CSASFTGGEQFF

D: TRBD1
size: -
V: TRBV7-2
CDR3: CASSSWTGAMGGYGYTF